This T cell receptor beta chain was captured in a study of T cell repertoires in cytomegalovirus infection. Whole-study context: The study used recently identified HLA-C-restricted and well-studied HLA-B-restricted CMV epitopes. Public TCR beta signatures marked donors with CMV infection and the matching HLA.

General study results and limits: Clonotype analysis showed dominance of the ex vivo response by HLA-C-restricted CMV-specific TCR beta clonotypes. There were carriers of CMV plus the relevant HLA, and cumulative public TCR beta family frequency identified them.

This CDR3 spans 13 amino acids. CDR1 and CDR2 from the germline V gene are SEHNR and FQNEAQ (reference sequence). The germline V and J ends were trimmed by 4 bases and 5 bases, with 9 bases remaining between them. This clonotype occurred a few times. Its specificity is not known. TCRdb used MiXCR to reprocess the reads, holding one entry per CDR3 protein. The table shows hundreds of thousands of distinct CDR3 sequences, with about 33% occurring only once. J is TRBJ1-5 and V is TRBV7-9, with unresolved D. The sample here was cultured PBMCs, taken from culture after CMV antigen stimulation. The receptor's source is a human donor in good health (CMV status not recorded). Some clones in this sample may be carry-over from other donors' samples. CDR3 sequence reads: CASSSYKDQPQHF. The CDR3 nucleotides are TGTGCCAGCAGCTCATACAAGGATCAGCCCCAGCATTTT.